This T cell receptor beta chain appears in the sequencing data of a study of blood T cell repertoires in COVID-19. Study-level information: COVID-19 samples collected from the United States, Italy and Spain covered acute and convalescent phases. In each case, the material was cDNA or gDNA derived from T cells, B-cell-depleted T cells, or PBMCs.

V lost 3 bases, J lost 4 bases, and 12 bases lay in between. The length of the CDR3 is 14 residues. The V gene's germline CDR1 is LNHNV and CDR2 YYDKDF (reference sequence). Seattle participants joined during active infection and were tracked over time. In the authors' methods: Reference gene primers were amplified, and this amplification served to estimate nucleated cell counts. TCRdb's table, derived via immunoSEQ multiplex PCR, lists solely in-frame clones and lacks some. V and J calls and clone size are as listed in that table; D and trimming were resolved from the DNA. The data hold around 260,000 clones, with 85% to 90% observed a single time.

The genes are TRBV15 and TRBJ2-5; a weak D match, TRBD2 (6 bases). The clonotype was recovered from a woman aged 55 to 70 with COVID-19, enrolled during active disease. Sequencing was done on a sample of peripheral blood. The CDR3 DNA reads as TGTGCCACCAGCAGCAGACTAGGTAGAGAGACCCAGTACTTC. This codes for CATSSRLGRETQYF.